Following are 26 T cell receptor beta chains from one sample sequenced in a study of Tregs in tolerant kidney transplant recipients. TCRdb's copy holds only in-frame clones and misses some; the assay was immunoSEQ multiplex PCR. The data contain under 95,000 clones, around 90% of them singletons. The sequencing here drew on Tregs from blood, taken before the transplant. These receptors were obtained from a human donor who received a combined kidney and bone marrow transplant.

The V and J genes are TRBV18 and TRBJ1-5, with no clear D. With 3 bases removed from V and 5 bases from J, the gap between germline ends came to 11 bases. Germline CDR1 and CDR2: KGHSH and LQKENI. The CDR3 sequence is 14 residues long. CDR3 in DNA: TGTGCCAGCTCACCGAGGGTGTCCGATCAGCCCCAGCATTTT. This codes for CASSPRVSDQPQHF.

The chain has TRBV10-2 and TRBJ2-7; TRBD1 matches 8 bases. This CDR3 contains 13 residues. V shed 4 bases, J shed 6 bases, and the junction held 5 bases outside the gene matches. In germline, CDR1 is WSHSY, CDR2 SAAADI. In nucleotides, the CDR3 is TGCGCCAGCAGTGGCACAGGGGGAAGCGAGCAGTACTTC. Encoded protein: CASSGTGGSEQYF.

This clone was seen more than once but under ten times. This sequence joins TRBV28 and TRBJ1-4; no clear D gene. Germline V CDR1 and CDR2: MDHEN, SYDVKM. Trimming removed 5 bases at V and 7 bases at J, with 14 bases between. The CDR3 is 14 amino acids. Here the CDR3 DNA reads TGTGCCAGCAGTCAGACCCCTCCGGGTGAAAAACTGTTTTTT. Its translation: CASSQTPPGEKLFF.

This clone was counted only a few times. This chain uses TRBV15 with TRBJ2-7, with D tentatively TRBD1 (6 bases). The CDR3 covers 15 residues. Germline V gene data show CDR1 as LNHNV and CDR2 as YYDKDF (reference sequence). With 1 base removed from V and 0 bases from J, the gap between germline ends came to 10 bases. CDR3 sequence reads: CATSRGTAPSYEQYF. The CDR3 coding sequence is TGTGCCACCAGCAGAGGGACAGCACCCTCCTACGAGCAGTACTTC.

The chain uses TRBV5-1 and TRBJ1-1, with a weak D call TRBD1 (6 bases). The CDR3 has 15 residues. V shed 7 bases and J shed 5 bases, with 21 bases lying between them. Germline values: CDR1 SGHRS, CDR2 YFSETQ. The CDR3 reads CASHREGDQRTEAFF. The CDR3 DNA follows: TGCGCCAGCCACAGGGAGGGGGACCAGAGAACTGAAGCTTTCTTT.

Here the CDR3 reads CASSQDGAAGASYEQYF. The CDR3, as DNA: TGTGCCAGCAGCCAAGATGGGGCTGCGGGGGCATCCTACGAGCAGTACTTC. The chain joins TRBV4-2 to TRBJ2-7; tentatively, D is TRBD2 (7 bases). This CDR3 comprises 17 residues. Germline V gene lookup returns CDR1 LGHNA and CDR2 YNFKEQ. Between the trimmed V and J ends, which lost 0 bases and 1 base, there was a span of 16 bases.

The CDR3 coding sequence is TGTGCCAGCAGCCTATGGGGCTACGAGCAGTACTTC. Translating it yields CASSLWGYEQYF. The gene calls are TRBV11-1 and TRBJ2-7, with D hard to call. The V gene's germline CDR1 is SGHAT and CDR2 FQDESV (reference sequence). The CDR3 consists of 12 residues. Trimming shortened V by 5 bases and J by 3 bases, and 8 bases separated the two germline ends.

Comments on this clone: A junction end diverges from the germline sequence, so it may reflect a read error. This chain connects TRBV4-3 to TRBJ2-2; 8 bases match TRBD1. This CDR3 contains 16 residues. The germline V gene encodes CDR1 LGHNA and CDR2 YSLEER. The CDR3 sequence: CASSQDGGTGIRGAVF. The CDR3 region has the DNA TGCGCCAGCAGCCAAGATGGAGGGACAGGAATCCGGGGAGCTGTTTTT.

V and J are TRBV10-3 and TRBJ1-4; TRBD1 might be the D (5 bases). Germline values: CDR1 ENHRY, CDR2 SYGVKD. V was trimmed by 3 bases and J by 0 bases, leaving 11 bases between them. The CDR3 loop spans 16 amino acids. The CDR3 reads CAISDADRSTNEKLFF. The CDR3 DNA reads as TGTGCCATCAGTGATGCTGACAGATCAACTAATGAAAAACTGTTTTTT.

The chain employs TRBV10-3 and TRBJ2-7; TRBD2 is a possible D gene (8 bases). The CDR3 loop spans 16 amino acids. CDR1 and CDR2 from the germline V gene are ENHRY and SYGVKD. V was pared by 8 bases and J by 0 bases, with 20 bases between. This chain's CDR3 is CAIGDSGSRSSYEQYF. CDR3 nucleotide sequence: TGTGCCATCGGGGACAGCGGGAGCCGCTCCTCCTACGAGCAGTACTTC.

This clone occurred once. At one boundary the junction diverges from the germline segment, which might be a read error. The chain couples TRBV4-1 to TRBJ2-5, with D unclear. Germline-derived CDR1 and CDR2 are MGHRA and YSYEKL. The CDR3 covers 13 residues. CDR3 residues: CASSQENRETQYF. CDR3 DNA: TGTGCCAGCAGCCAAGAGAATAGGGAGACCCAGTACTTC.

This clone was seen only once. The chain carries TRBV30 and TRBJ1-5; a weak D match, TRBD1 (5 bases). This CDR3 spans 14 amino acids. Trimming left V 5 bases short and J 6 bases short, with 17 bases between. From germline, CDR1 is GTSNPN and CDR2 SVGIG (reference sequence). The CDR3 region has the DNA TGTGCCTGGGGGCGTGGGCAGGGCAGTCAGCCCCAGCATTTT. Amino acid sequence: CAWGRGQGSQPQHF.

The chain carries TRBV11-2 and TRBJ2-7, with 12 bases matching TRBD2. The trim removed 1 base at V and 6 bases at J, leaving 10 bases unmatched. Germline CDR1 is SGHAT and CDR2 is FQNNGV. The CDR3 extends over 17 amino acids. The CDR3 coding sequence is TGTGCCAGCAGCTTAGGCAGAGGGACTAGCGGGTTTTCCGAGCAGTACTTC. It codes for CASSLGRGTSGFSEQYF.

The chain links TRBV7-9 to TRBJ2-1; 7 nucleotides line up with TRBD2. The V and J ends lost 11 bases and 6 bases, in that order; junction bases with no gene match: 13. This CDR3 contains 14 residues. In germline, CDR1 is SEHNR, CDR2 FQNEAQ (reference sequence). In nucleotides, the CDR3 is TGTGCCTTAGTAAGGCTAGCGGCTATCAATGAGCAGTTCTTC. The encoded protein is CALVRLAAINEQFF.

The V gene is TRBV11-2, the J gene TRBJ2-1; 8 nucleotides align to TRBD2. From germline, CDR1 is SGHAT and CDR2 FQNNGV. The CDR3 runs 14 residues. The V and J ends lost 5 bases and 4 bases, in that order; junction bases with no gene match: 4. CDR3 nucleotide sequence: TGTGCCAGCAGCCCGGGACTAGGGTACAATGAGCAGTTCTTC. Translation gives CASSPGLGYNEQFF.

This chain links TRBV27 with TRBJ1-5, with 9 bases identical to TRBD1. This CDR3 has 16 residues. Germline loops: CDR1 MNHEY, CDR2 SMNVEV (reference sequence). V was pared by 5 bases and J by 6 bases, with 11 bases of the junction left unmatched. CDR3 protein: CASSRSGTGNVQPQHF. The CDR3, as DNA: TGTGCCAGCAGTAGATCCGGGACAGGGAACGTTCAGCCCCAGCATTTT.

A word on this clone: The identical CDR3 is also encoded by other nucleotide sequences in the sample. The genes are TRBV7-2 and TRBJ2-1, with D possibly matching TRBD2 (5 bases). V lost 3 bases and J 4 bases, leaving 10 bases between the germline ends. The CDR3 length is 14 residues. CDR1 is SGHTA and CDR2 is FQGNSA in the germline V gene. CDR3 region: CASSLSGTYNEQFF. The CDR3 DNA reads TGTGCCAGCAGCTTGAGCGGAACTTACAATGAGCAGTTCTTC.

The chain has TRBV5-5 and TRBJ2-3, with 7 positions matching TRBD1. Germline assignment: CDR1 SGHKS and CDR2 YYEKEE (reference sequence). The CDR3 runs 14 residues. V shed 4 bases, J shed 2 bases, and the junction held 4 bases outside the gene matches. CDR3 amino acids: CASSEGATTDTQYF. The CDR3 nucleotides read TGTGCCAGCAGCGAGGGGGCGACCACAGATACGCAGTATTTT.

The rearrangement links TRBV6-1 to TRBJ2-7; a possible D gene is TRBD2 (5 bases). Trimming took off 5 bases at V and 6 bases at J, with 17 bases between the two ends. The germline CDR1 and CDR2 sequences are MNHNS and SASEGT. The CDR3 is 14 amino acids. The chain's CDR3 is CASSLTGGLGEQYF. In DNA form, the CDR3 reads TGTGCCAGCAGTCTAACCGGAGGTCTAGGCGAGCAGTACTTC.

The J gene is TRBJ2-2, the V gene TRBV5-1; D gene uncertain. V was cut by 6 bases and J by 2 bases, with 11 bases left in between. Germline lookup yields CDR1 SGHRS and CDR2 YFSETQ. CDR3 length: 14 residues. The CDR3 DNA is TGCGCCAGCACCCCCCCCCTCAACACCGGGGAGCTGTTTTTT. Encoded protein: CASTPPLNTGELFF.

This chain links TRBV19 with TRBJ2-5; no reliable D call. Per the germline V gene, CDR1 is LNHDA and CDR2 is SQIVND (reference sequence). V was trimmed by 4 bases and J by 3 bases, leaving 6 bases between them. CDR3 length: 12 residues. The CDR3 protein is CASSTDKETQYF. CDR3 sequence (DNA): TGTGCCAGTAGTACCGACAAAGAGACCCAGTACTTC.

This clone showed up just once. The chain uses TRBV7-6 and TRBJ2-5; possibly TRBD2 for D (5 bases). Trimming took off 5 bases at V and 3 bases at J, with 13 bases between the two ends. The CDR3 has 14 amino acids. The germline CDR1 and CDR2 sequences are SGHVS and FNYEAQ. CDR3 coding DNA: TGTGCCAGCAGCCCCGGACTTATAAAAGAGACCCAGTACTTC. It translates to CASSPGLIKETQYF.

The V gene is TRBV9, the J gene TRBJ2-3; the D gene is possibly TRBD2 (6 bases). Looked up from germline, CDR1 is SGDLS and CDR2 is YYNGEE. V lost 3 bases to trimming and J lost 0 bases, with 11 bases between them. This CDR3 has 15 residues. CDR3 in DNA: TGTGCCAGCAGCGCAAGCGGGCTAAGCACAGATACGCAGTATTTT. Translated: CASSASGLSTDTQYF.

The J gene is TRBJ2-7, the V gene TRBV11-2, with TRBD2 matching over 11 bases. CDR3 length: 18 amino acids. The V gene end was trimmed by 5 bases and the J gene end by 5 bases; junction bases not matched to a gene: 17. Per the germline V gene, CDR1 is SGHAT and CDR2 is FQNNGV. DNA for the CDR3: TGTGCCAGCAGCCTCCGGGTAGCGGGAGGGCGGAAGTCCCACGAGCAGTACTTC. It translates to CASSLRVAGGRKSHEQYF.

This sequence joins TRBV28 and TRBJ2-7; 10 bases map to TRBD1. The CDR3 is 14 residues long. Germline V lookup: CDR1 MDHEN, CDR2 SYDVKM. V gave up 5 bases and J gave up 4 bases; unmatched junction bases: 5. CDR3 sequence (DNA): TGTGCCAGCAGTCCCGGGACAGGGGAATACGAGCAGTACTTC. It translates to CASSPGTGEYEQYF.

The rearrangement joins TRBV7-2 to TRBJ1-1; a weak D match, TRBD1 (6 bases). With 6 bases removed from V and 1 base from J, the gap between germline ends came to 15 bases. Germline assignment: CDR1 SGHTA and CDR2 FQGNSA. The CDR3 loop spans 15 amino acids. The CDR3 sequence: CASRRKGGKNTEAFF. The CDR3 nucleotides are TGTGCCAGCAGACGGAAAGGGGGGAAGAACACTGAAGCTTTCTTT.